Listed below are T cell receptor beta chains from one sample, sequenced in a study of blood T cell repertoires in COVID-19. The table came from immunoSEQ multiplex PCR; TCRdb's copy has only in-frame clones and leaves some out. The profile shows around 180,000 clones, 88% of them singletons. The sample comprised peripheral blood. Receptors were obtained from a man between 60 and 70 years old with acute or convalescent COVID-19. Each CDR3 is given with its conserved first and last residue. D genes are given only for firm matches. Not all rows give a size; the values are once, few, many and, for expanded clones, a class.

v_call	d_call	clone_size	j_call	cdr3_nt	cdr3_aa
TRBV5-4	-	-	TRBJ2-6	TGTGCCAGCAGCTTTGACAGACCCTCTGGGGCCAACGTCCTGACTTTC	CASSFDRPSGANVLTF
TRBV19	TRBD1	-	TRBJ1-2	TGTGCCAGTAGTCGCGTTCCCGGGACAGTGACGATTAACTATGGCTACACCTTC	CASSRVPGTVTINYGYTF
TRBV24-1	-	-	TRBJ1-2	TGTGCCACCAGTGAGGGGGCATGGTATGGCTACACCTTC	CATSEGAWYGYTF
TRBV23-1	-	-	TRBJ2-3	TGCGCCAGCAGTCGGCAGGGTTGGACAGATACGCAGTATTTT	CASSRQGWTDTQYF
TRBV7-3	TRBD1	-	TRBJ1-1	TGTGCCAGCAGCGATACAGGGGGAGGCACTGAAGCTTTCTTT	CASSDTGGGTEAFF
TRBV5-1	TRBD1	-	TRBJ1-1	TGCGCCAGCAGCTTGGTCGGGACAGGGGGACTTGAAGCTTTCTTT	CASSLVGTGGLEAFF
TRBV6-6	TRBD1	-	TRBJ2-5	TGTGCCACTTCAGGGGGCGGGGAAGAGACCCAGTACTTC	CATSGGGEETQYF
TRBV10-2	TRBD2	-	TRBJ2-3	TGCGCCAGCAGCGCCGGGACTAGCGGACTCACAGATACGCAGTATTTT	CASSAGTSGLTDTQYF
TRBV14	-	-	TRBJ1-1	TGTGCCAGCAGCCAAAGGTTTAATAGCAGGGTGGGGAAAGCTTTCTTT	CASSQRFNSRVGKAFF
TRBV27	-	-	TRBJ1-1	TGTGCCAGCAGGTCGCGGAACCTGAACACTGAAGCTTTCTTT	CASRSRNLNTEAFF
TRBV6-6	TRBD2	once	TRBJ2-7	TGTGCCAGCAGTTACTACGGGGGGGCCTACGAGCAGTACTTC	CASSYYGGAYEQYF
TRBV6-1	TRBD2	-	TRBJ2-7	TGTGCCAGCAGTGAAGAGGGGCTAGCGGGGGCTGTGCAGTACTTC	CASSEEGLAGAVQYF
TRBV7-7	TRBD1	-	TRBJ2-5	TGTGCCAGCAGCGCCGACAGGGGGTCAGAGACCCAGTACTTC	CASSADRGSETQYF
TRBV6-1	-	once	TRBJ2-5	TGTGCCAGCAGTGAATATCGGTCTGAGACCCAGTACTTC	CASSEYRSETQYF
TRBV29-1	-	-	TRBJ2-2	TGCAGCGTTTCCGCGAACACCGGGGAGCTGTTTTTT	CSVSANTGELFF
TRBV4-1	TRBD2	-	TRBJ2-1	TGCGCCAGCAGCCTTCGGACTAGCGGGAGGGATGAGCAGTTCTTC	CASSLRTSGRDEQFF
TRBV19	-	-	TRBJ2-1	TGTGCCACCCCGCCAGGGACACCCTACAATGAGCAGTTCTTC	CATPPGTPYNEQFF
TRBV27	-	-	TRBJ2-2	TGTGCCAGCAGTAAACCGATTCAGGGTTTAGGCGGGGAGCTGTTTTTT	CASSKPIQGLGGELFF
TRBV20-1	TRBD2	-	TRBJ2-7	TGCAGTGCGAGTAGCGGGACGGAGATAGTGGAGCAGTACTTT	CSASSGTEIVEQYF
TRBV9	-	-	TRBJ2-2	TGTGCCAGCAGCGTGTTAGGGGGAGCCGGGGAGCTGTTTTTT	CASSVLGGAGELFF
TRBV24-1	TRBD1	-	TRBJ2-7	TGTGCCACCAGTGATCGGGACAGGGCCACCTACGAGCAGTACTTC	CATSDRDRATYEQYF
TRBV5-1	TRBD1	-	TRBJ2-1	TGCGCCAGCAGCTTCGATAACAGGGGGGATGAGCAGTTCTTC	CASSFDNRGDEQFF